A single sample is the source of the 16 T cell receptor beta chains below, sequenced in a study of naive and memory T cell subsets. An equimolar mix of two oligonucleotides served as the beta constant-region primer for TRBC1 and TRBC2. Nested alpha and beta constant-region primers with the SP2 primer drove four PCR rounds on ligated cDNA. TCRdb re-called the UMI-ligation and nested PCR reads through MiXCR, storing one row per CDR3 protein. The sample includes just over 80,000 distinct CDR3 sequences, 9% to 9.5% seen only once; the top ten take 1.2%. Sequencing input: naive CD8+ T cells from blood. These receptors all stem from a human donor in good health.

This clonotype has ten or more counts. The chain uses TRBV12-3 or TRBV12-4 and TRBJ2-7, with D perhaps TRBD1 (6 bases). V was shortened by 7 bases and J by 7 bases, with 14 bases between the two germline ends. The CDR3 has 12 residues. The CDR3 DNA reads TGTGCCAGCAAAAGGGGGACCGGAGAGCAGTACTTC. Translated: CASKRGTGEQYF.

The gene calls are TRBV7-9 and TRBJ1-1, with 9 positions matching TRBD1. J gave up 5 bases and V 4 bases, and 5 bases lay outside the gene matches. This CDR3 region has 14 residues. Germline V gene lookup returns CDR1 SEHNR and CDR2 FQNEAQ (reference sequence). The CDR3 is CASSWTGVGTEAFF. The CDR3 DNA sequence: TGTGCCAGCAGCTGGACAGGGGTTGGTACTGAAGCTTTCTTT. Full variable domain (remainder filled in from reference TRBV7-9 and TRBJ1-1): DTGVSQNPRHKITKRGQNVTFRCDPISEHNRLYWYRQTLGQGPEFLTYFQNEAQLEKSRLLSDRFSAERPKGSFSTLEIQRTEQGDSAMYLCASSWTGVGTEAFFGQGTRLTVV.

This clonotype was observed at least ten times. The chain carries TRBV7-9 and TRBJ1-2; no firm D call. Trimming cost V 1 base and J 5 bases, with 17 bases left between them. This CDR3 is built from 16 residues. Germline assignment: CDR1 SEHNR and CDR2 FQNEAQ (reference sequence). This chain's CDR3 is CASSLGETLRIYGYTF. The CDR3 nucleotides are TGTGCCAGCAGCTTAGGAGAAACACTTCGCATATATGGCTACACCTTC.

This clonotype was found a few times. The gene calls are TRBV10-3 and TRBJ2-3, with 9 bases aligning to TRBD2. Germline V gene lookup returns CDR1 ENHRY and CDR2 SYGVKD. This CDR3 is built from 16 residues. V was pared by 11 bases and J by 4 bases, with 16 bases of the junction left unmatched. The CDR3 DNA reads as TGTGCCGCCACAGGGGATGTAGCGGGAGAGGCAGATACGCAGTATTTT. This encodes CAATGDVAGEADTQYF.

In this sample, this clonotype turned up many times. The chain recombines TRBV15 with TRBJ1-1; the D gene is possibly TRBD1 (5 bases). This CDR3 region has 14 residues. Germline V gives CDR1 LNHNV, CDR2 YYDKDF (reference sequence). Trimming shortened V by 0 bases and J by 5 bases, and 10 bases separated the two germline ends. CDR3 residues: CATSRDPGGTEAFF. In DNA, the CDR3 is TGTGCCACCAGCAGAGATCCGGGGGGGACTGAAGCTTTCTTT. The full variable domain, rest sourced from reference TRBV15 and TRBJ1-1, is DAMVIQNPRYQVTQFGKPVTLSCSQTLNHNVMYWYQQKSSQAPKLLFHYYDKDFNNEADTPDNFQSRRPNTSFCFLDIRSPGLGDTAMYLCATSRDPGGTEAFFGQGTRLTVV.

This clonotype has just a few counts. CDR3 loop: CSVPLAGTNTGELFF. The CDR3 coding sequence is TGCAGCGTTCCACTAGCGGGAACGAACACCGGGGAGCTGTTTTTT. The chain links TRBV29-1 to TRBJ2-2, with TRBD2 matching over 10 bases. CDR1 and CDR2 from the germline V gene are SQVTM and ANQGSEA. The CDR3 has 15 residues. Trimming at V came to 5 bases and at J to 0 bases, leaving 3 bases not matched to a gene.

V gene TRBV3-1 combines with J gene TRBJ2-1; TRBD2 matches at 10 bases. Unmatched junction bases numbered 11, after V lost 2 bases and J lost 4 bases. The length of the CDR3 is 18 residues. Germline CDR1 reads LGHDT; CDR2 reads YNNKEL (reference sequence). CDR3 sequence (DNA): TGTGCCAGCAGCCAAACTAGCGGGAAACTTACTGGATACAATGAGCAGTTCTTC. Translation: CASSQTSGKLTGYNEQFF.

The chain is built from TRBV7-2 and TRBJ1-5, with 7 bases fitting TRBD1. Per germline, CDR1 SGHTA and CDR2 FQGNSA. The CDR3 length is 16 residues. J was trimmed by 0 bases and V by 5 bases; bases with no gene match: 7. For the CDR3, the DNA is TGTGCCAGCAGCCAAGAGACAGGGTATAGCAATCAGCCCCAGCATTTT. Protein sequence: CASSQETGYSNQPQHF. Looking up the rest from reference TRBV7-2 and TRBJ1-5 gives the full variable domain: GAGVSQSPSNKVTEKGKDVELRCDPISGHTALYWYRQSLGQGLEFLIYFQGNSAPDKSGLPSDRFSAERTGGSVSTLTIQRTQQEDSAVYLCASSQETGYSNQPQHFGDGTRLSIL.

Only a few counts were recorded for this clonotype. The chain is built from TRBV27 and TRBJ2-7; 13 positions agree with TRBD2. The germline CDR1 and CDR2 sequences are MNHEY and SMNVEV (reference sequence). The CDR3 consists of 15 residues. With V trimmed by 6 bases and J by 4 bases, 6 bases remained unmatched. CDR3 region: CASSGTSGTRYEQYF. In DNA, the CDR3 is TGTGCCAGCAGCGGGACTAGCGGGACGCGATACGAGCAGTACTTC.

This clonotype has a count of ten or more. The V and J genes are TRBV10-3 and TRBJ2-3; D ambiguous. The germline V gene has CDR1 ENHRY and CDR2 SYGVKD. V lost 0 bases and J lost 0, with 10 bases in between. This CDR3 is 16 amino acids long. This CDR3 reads CAISESLRGSTDTQYF. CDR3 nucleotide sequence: TGTGCCATCAGTGAGTCTCTGCGCGGAAGCACAGATACGCAGTATTTT.

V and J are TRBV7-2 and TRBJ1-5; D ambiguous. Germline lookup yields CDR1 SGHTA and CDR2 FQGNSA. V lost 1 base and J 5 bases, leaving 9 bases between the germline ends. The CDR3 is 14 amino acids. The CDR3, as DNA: TGTGCCAGCAGCTTAGAACTGGGGTATCAGCCCCAGCATTTT. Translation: CASSLELGYQPQHF.

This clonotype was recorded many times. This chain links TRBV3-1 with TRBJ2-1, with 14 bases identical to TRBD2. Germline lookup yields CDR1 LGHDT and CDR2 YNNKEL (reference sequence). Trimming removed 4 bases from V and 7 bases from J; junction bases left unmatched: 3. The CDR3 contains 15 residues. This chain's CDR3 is CASSLGLAGVNEQFF. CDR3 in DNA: TGTGCCAGCAGCCTGGGACTAGCGGGAGTAAATGAGCAGTTCTTC.

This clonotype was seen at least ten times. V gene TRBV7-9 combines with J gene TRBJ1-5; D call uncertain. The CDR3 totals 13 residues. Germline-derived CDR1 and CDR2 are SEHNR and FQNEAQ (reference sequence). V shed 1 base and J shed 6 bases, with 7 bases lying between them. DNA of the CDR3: TGTGCCAGCAGCTTAGAGTACAGTCAGCCCCAGCATTTT. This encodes CASSLEYSQPQHF.

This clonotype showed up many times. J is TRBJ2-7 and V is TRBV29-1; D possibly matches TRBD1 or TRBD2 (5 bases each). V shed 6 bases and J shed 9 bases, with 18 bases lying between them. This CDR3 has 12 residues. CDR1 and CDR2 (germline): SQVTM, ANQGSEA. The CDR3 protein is CSVPKGTDGQYF. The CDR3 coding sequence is TGCAGCGTCCCTAAGGGGACGGACGGGCAGTACTTC.

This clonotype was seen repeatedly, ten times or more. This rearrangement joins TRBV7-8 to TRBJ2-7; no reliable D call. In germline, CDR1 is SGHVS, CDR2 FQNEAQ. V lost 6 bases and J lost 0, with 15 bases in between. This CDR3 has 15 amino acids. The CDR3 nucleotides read TGTGCCAGCAGTTTACCCGGGTCCCACTCCTACGAGCAGTACTTC. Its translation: CASSLPGSHSYEQYF. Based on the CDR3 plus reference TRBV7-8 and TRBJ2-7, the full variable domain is GAGVSQSPRYKVAKRGQDVALRCDPISGHVSLFWYQQALGQGPEFLTYFQNEAQLDKSGLPSDRFFAERPEGSVSTLKIQRTQQEDSAVYLCASSLPGSHSYEQYFGPGTRLTVT.

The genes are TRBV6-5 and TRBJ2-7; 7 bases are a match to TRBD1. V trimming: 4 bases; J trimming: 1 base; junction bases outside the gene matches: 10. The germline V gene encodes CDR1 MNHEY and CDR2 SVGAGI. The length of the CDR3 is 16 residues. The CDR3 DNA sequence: TGTGCCAGCAGTTTCGATGGGGACAGCTTTTCCTACGAGCAGTACTTC. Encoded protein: CASSFDGDSFSYEQYF.